Listed here are 14 T cell receptor beta chains from one sample, sequenced in a study of brain metastases from non-small cell lung cancer. This table comes from immunoSEQ multiplex PCR, and its TCRdb copy is limited to in-frame clones, with some not included. The profile shows almost 4,500 clones, roughly 80% of them singletons. Sample: tumor-adjacent normal tissue. The receptors stem from a donor aged 40 or over with non-small cell lung cancer.

CDR3 amino acids: CASTLMTPDTQYF. CDR3 sequence (DNA): TGTGCCAGCACCCTAATGACACCAGATACGCAGTATTTT. The genes are TRBV12-3 or TRBV12-4 and TRBJ2-3, with D unresolved. The CDR3 consists of 13 residues. The V end was cut by 7 bases, the J end by 4 bases, with 12 bases between.

The rearrangement uses TRBV7-9 and TRBJ2-2; 8 bases align to TRBD1. CDR1 SEHNR and CDR2 FQNEAQ come from the germline V gene (reference sequence). The CDR3 length is 15 residues. J lost 6 bases, V lost 7 bases, and 10 bases had no gene match. CDR3 protein: CASKPAETGAGELFF. The CDR3, as DNA: TGTGCCAGCAAACCGGCGGAGACAGGGGCCGGGGAGCTGTTTTTT.

This sequence joins TRBV6-1 and TRBJ1-6; possibly TRBD1 for D (5 bases). The CDR3 totals 11 residues. Germline loops: CDR1 MNHNS, CDR2 SASEGT. V was shortened by 3 bases and J by 12 bases, with 6 bases between the two germline ends. The chain's CDR3 is CASSEGRPLHF. In DNA, the CDR3 is TGTGCCAGCAGTGAGGGACGACCCCTCCACTTT.

This clone was seen more than once but under ten times. The chain recombines TRBV20-1 with TRBJ1-2; perhaps TRBD1 as D (5 bases). CDR1 and CDR2 (germline): DFQATT, SNEGSKA (reference sequence). This CDR3 contains 11 residues. The V gene lost 6 bases and the J gene lost 8 bases, with 13 bases spanning the gap. CDR3 residues: CSAGRAGGYTF. The CDR3 DNA reads as TGCAGTGCGGGACGGGCGGGGGGCTACACCTTC.

This chain connects TRBV6-5 to TRBJ2-1; 14 bases line up with TRBD2. The CDR3 covers 14 residues. Per germline, CDR1 MNHEY and CDR2 SVGAGI. The junction had 9 bases not matched to a gene; V was cut back by 5 bases and J by 15 bases. The CDR3 here is CASSLSVGLAGAFF. As DNA, the CDR3 is TGTGCCAGCAGTCTTTCGGTGGGACTAGCGGGAGCGTTCTTC.

The chain is built from TRBV10-3 and TRBJ2-7; 10 bases map to TRBD2. Germline V gene data show CDR1 as ENHRY and CDR2 as SYGVKD. With V trimmed by 2 bases and J by 0 bases, 4 bases remained unmatched. The CDR3 contains 16 residues. CDR3 sequence reads: CAISEGAGGSSYEQYF. The CDR3 DNA is TGTGCCATCAGTGAGGGAGCGGGGGGGAGCTCCTACGAGCAGTACTTC.

The V and J genes are TRBV4-3 and TRBJ2-7; either TRBD1 or TRBD2 may supply D (5 bases each). The V gene's germline CDR1 is LGHNA and CDR2 YSLEER. The CDR3 is 13 amino acids. The ends were cut back, 0 bases at V and 3 bases at J, with 6 bases in the middle. Here the CDR3 reads CASSQERGYEQYF. The CDR3 DNA reads as TGCGCCAGCAGCCAAGAGAGGGGCTACGAGCAGTACTTC.

In its sample, this clone ranks as large. At the DNA level, this CDR3 is encoded by other sequences in the same sample as well. The chain carries TRBV6-1 and TRBJ2-3, with D uncertain. Germline-derived CDR1 and CDR2 are MNHNS and SASEGT. Trimming cost V 2 bases and J 2 bases, with 20 bases left between them. The CDR3 contains 18 residues. The CDR3 reads CASSESETRRTFTDTQYF. CDR3 DNA sequence: TGTGCCAGCAGTGAATCAGAGACACGACGTACCTTCACAGATACGCAGTATTTT.

The rearrangement links TRBV6-2 or TRBV6-3 to TRBJ2-1; D ambiguous. The V gene lost 2 bases and the J gene lost 8 bases, with 4 bases spanning the gap. CDR3 length equals 11 residues. The germline V gene has CDR1 MNHEY and CDR2 SVGEGT. The CDR3 sequence is CASSYPDEQFF. The CDR3 DNA reads TGTGCCAGCAGTTACCCGGATGAGCAGTTCTTC.

This chain uses TRBV24-1 with TRBJ1-2; no clear D gene. The ends were cut back, 4 bases at V and 0 bases at J, with 5 bases in the middle. Germline values: CDR1 KGHDR, CDR2 SFDVKD. The CDR3 runs to 13 residues. The CDR3 DNA is TGTGCCACCAGTGACAGAGCTAACTATGGCTACACCTTC. Amino acid sequence: CATSDRANYGYTF.

This chain uses TRBV6-6 with TRBJ1-1; D gene uncertain. The CDR3 covers 14 residues. Trimming took off 5 bases at V and 1 base at J, with 11 bases between the two ends. CDR1 is MNHNY, CDR2 SVGAGI, per germline (reference sequence). The CDR3 reads CASSAYISNTEAFF. The CDR3 coding sequence is TGTGCCAGCAGTGCATATATTTCGAACACTGAAGCTTTCTTT.

The genes are TRBV5-5 and TRBJ2-7; TRBD1 agrees at 10 bases. The length of the CDR3 is 14 residues. The junction had 5 bases not matched to a gene; V was cut back by 3 bases and J by 5 bases. Looked up from germline, CDR1 is SGHKS and CDR2 is YYEKEE (reference sequence). The DNA of the CDR3 is TGTGCCAGCAGCTCCGGGACAGGGGCCAACGAGCAGTACTTC. This translates into CASSSGTGANEQYF.

This clone was detected only a few times. The rearrangement joins TRBV4-3 to TRBJ2-1; 9 nucleotides match TRBD1. The CDR3 contains 16 residues. Unmatched junction bases numbered 10, after V lost 3 bases and J lost 7 bases. Germline lookup yields CDR1 LGHNA and CDR2 YSLEER. The CDR3 DNA sequence: TGCGCCAGCAGCCACGAAGTAAGAGGACAGGGGAATGAGCAGTTCTTC. This gives the protein CASSHEVRGQGNEQFF.

The V and J genes are TRBV3-1 (or the pseudogene TRBV3-2) and TRBJ2-1; 10 bases are a match to TRBD2. Unmatched junction bases numbered 8, after V lost 5 bases and J lost 7 bases. Germline V gives CDR1 LGHDT, CDR2 YNNKEL (reference sequence). The CDR3 contains 15 residues. The CDR3 region has the DNA TGTGCCAGCAGCTTCGGGACTAGCGAGAGGAATGAGCAGTTCTTC. Protein product: CASSFGTSERNEQFF.